Listed below are T cell receptor beta chains from one sample, sequenced in a study of cytomegalovirus exposure and HLA in healthy donors. Data came from immunoSEQ multiplex PCR; TCRdb stores just in-frame clones and leaves some out. The sample consists of fewer than 200,000 clones, over 60% of them appearing once. The specimen sequenced was PBMCs. The receptor set was obtained from a woman aged 25 to 39 in good health and CMV-seronegative. CDR3s include the opening cysteine and the closing phenylalanine or tryptophan. D genes are given only for firm matches. Clone size is stated in some rows and not others, as once, few, many or a class when expanded.

>TRBV28|NA|TRBJ2-7|NA
CASSPTGLASSYEQYF
TGTGCCAGCAGTCCTACGGGGCTAGCGAGTTCCTACGAGCAGTACTTC
>TRBV6-1|once|TRBJ2-7|TRBD1
CASWGQETYEQYF
TGTGCCAGCTGGGGACAGGAGACCTACGAGCAGTACTTC
>TRBV13|NA|TRBJ2-7|NA
CASSPTGHRHEQYF
TGTGCCAGCAGCCCCACGGGACACCGCCACGAGCAGTACTTC
>TRBV5-4|few|TRBJ2-7|TRBD2
CASRLAGGSYEQYF
TGTGCCAGCAGGCTAGCGGGGGGCTCCTACGAGCAGTACTTC
>TRBV4-1|NA|TRBJ2-1|NA
CASSPQRDEQFF
TGCGCCAGCAGCCCCCAGCGGGATGAGCAGTTCTTC
>TRBV9|NA|TRBJ2-7|TRBD2
CASSPWGLEHEQYF
TGTGCCAGCAGCCCGTGGGGACTAGAACACGAGCAGTACTTC
>TRBV27|NA|TRBJ2-1|NA
CASSLRLGTSNEQFF
TGTGCCAGCAGTTTGCGACTAGGGACTTCCAATGAGCAGTTCTTC
>TRBV7-2|NA|TRBJ2-3|NA
CASSWGGATDTQYF
TGTGCCAGCAGCTGGGGCGGGGCCACAGATACGCAGTATTTT
>TRBV5-5|few|TRBJ1-3|NA
CASSLVPGSGNTIYF
TGTGCCAGCAGCTTGGTGCCAGGCTCTGGAAACACCATATATTTT
>TRBV7-6|NA|TRBJ1-4|NA
CASSLEGGAREKLFF
TGTGCCAGCAGCTTAGAGGGGGGGGCTCGGGAAAAACTGTTTTTT
>TRBV5-1|NA|TRBJ2-7|NA
CASSLAQGTSYEQYF
TGCGCCAGCAGCTTGGCACAGGGCACCTCCTACGAGCAGTACTTC
>TRBV28|once|TRBJ2-3|NA
CASSPHRISTDTQYF
TGTGCCAGCAGTCCCCACAGGATTTCCACAGATACGCAGTATTTT
>TRBV7-2|few|TRBJ1-1|NA
CASSIGEGTEAFF
TGTGCCAGCAGCATCGGGGAGGGCACTGAAGCTTTCTTT
>TRBV7-2|NA|TRBJ1-1|NA
CASSKSRDTEAFF
TGTGCCAGCAGCAAGTCGCGAGACACTGAAGCTTTCTTT
>TRBV5-4|NA|TRBJ2-2|NA
CASSLEGGSNTGELFF
TGTGCCAGCAGCTTGGAGGGAGGCTCGAACACCGGGGAGCTGTTTTTT
>TRBV7-2|NA|TRBJ1-1|TRBD1
CASSLVTGGNPEAFF
TGTGCCAGCAGCTTAGTGACAGGGGGGAACCCTGAAGCTTTCTTT
>TRBV19|once|TRBJ2-2|TRBD2
CASSQGLAGGRVTGELFF
TGTGCCAGTAGCCAGGGACTAGCGGGAGGCCGTGTCACCGGGGAGCTGTTTTTT
>TRBV29-1|NA|TRBJ2-2|NA
CMGGEGLGGELFF
TGCATGGGAGGCGAGGGCCTCGGCGGGGAGCTGTTTTTT
>TRBV11-1|NA|TRBJ2-1|TRBD1
CASGGTGIYNEQFF
TGTGCCAGTGGTGGGACAGGGATATACAATGAGCAGTTCTTC
>TRBV19|NA|TRBJ2-7|NA
CASSREPSTSYEQYF
TGTGCCAGTAGTAGGGAGCCTTCCACCTCCTACGAGCAGTACTTC
>TRBV27|NA|TRBJ2-5|NA
CASSFGNTGQETQYF
TGTGCCAGCAGTTTCGGTAATACAGGGCAAGAGACCCAGTACTTC
>TRBV14|few|TRBJ2-1|TRBD1
CASSHYPGQDFNEQFF
TGTGCCAGCAGCCATTATCCTGGACAGGATTTCAATGAGCAGTTCTTC
>TRBV15|NA|TRBJ2-4|TRBD2
CATSRDRGVGENIQYF
TGTGCCACCAGCAGAGATCGGGGGGTTGGCGAAAACATTCAGTACTTC
>TRBV9|few|TRBJ2-3|TRBD1
CASSGLRDRVTDTQYF
TGTGCCAGCAGCGGACTCCGGGACAGGGTGACAGATACGCAGTATTTT
>TRBV4-3|NA|TRBJ1-4|TRBD1
CASSQGTVRYEKLFF
TGCGCCAGCAGCCAGGGGACAGTTCGATATGAAAAACTGTTTTTT
>TRBV7-2|NA|TRBJ2-1|TRBD1
CASSFGRDRLYNEQFF
TGTGCCAGCAGCTTTGGGCGGGACAGGTTATACAATGAGCAGTTCTTC
>TRBV18|few|TRBJ2-5|NA
CASTTGIQETQYF
TGTGCCAGCACAACCGGGATACAAGAGACCCAGTACTTC
>TRBV11-2|NA|TRBJ2-2|TRBD2
CATPKGGRAGELFF
TGTGCCACCCCGAAAGGAGGGAGGGCCGGGGAGCTGTTTTTT
>TRBV7-9|NA|TRBJ2-3|NA
CASSFVSGDSTDTQYF
TGTGCCAGCAGCTTTGTTTCGGGGGACAGCACAGATACGCAGTATTTT
>TRBV19|once|TRBJ2-5|TRBD2
CASSNPSGGAGKTQYF
TGTGCCAGTAGTAACCCTAGCGGGGGGGCCGGTAAGACCCAGTACTTC
>TRBV10-3|NA|TRBJ2-7|NA
CAISAGQQSYEQYF
TGTGCCATCAGCGCGGGACAGCAATCCTACGAGCAGTACTTC
>TRBV4-1|few|TRBJ2-7|NA
CASSQDRYEQYF
TGCGCCAGCAGCCAAGACCGCTACGAGCAGTACTTC
>TRBV7-9|NA|TRBJ2-7|NA
CASSVRDNYEQYF
TGTGCCAGCAGCGTACGGGACAACTACGAGCAGTACTTC
>TRBV13|NA|TRBJ1-1|NA
CASSEAGTEAFF
TGTGCCAGCTCAGAAGCAGGCACTGAAGCTTTCTTT
>TRBV28|NA|TRBJ2-7|TRBD1
CASSSGQGYYEQYF
TGTGCCAGCAGTTCCGGACAGGGGTACTACGAGCAGTACTTC